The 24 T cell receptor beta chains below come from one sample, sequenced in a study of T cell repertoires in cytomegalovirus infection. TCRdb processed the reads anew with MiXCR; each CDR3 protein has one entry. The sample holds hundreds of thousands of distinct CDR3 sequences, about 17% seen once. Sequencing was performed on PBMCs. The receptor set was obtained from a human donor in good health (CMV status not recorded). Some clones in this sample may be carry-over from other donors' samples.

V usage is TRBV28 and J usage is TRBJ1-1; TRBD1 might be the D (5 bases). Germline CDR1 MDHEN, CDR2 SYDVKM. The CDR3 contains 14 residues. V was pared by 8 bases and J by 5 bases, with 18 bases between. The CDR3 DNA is TGTGCCAGCTTCTCCTGGAGTGGGGGTACTGAAGCTTTCTTT. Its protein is CASFSWSGGTEAFF.

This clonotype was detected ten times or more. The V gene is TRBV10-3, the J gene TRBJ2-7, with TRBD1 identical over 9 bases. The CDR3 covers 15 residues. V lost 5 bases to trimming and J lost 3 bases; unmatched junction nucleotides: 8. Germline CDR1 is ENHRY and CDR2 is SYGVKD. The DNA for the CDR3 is TGTGCCATCAGTCCGGGACAGGGAAGTCTCTACGAGCAGTACTTC. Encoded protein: CAISPGQGSLYEQYF.

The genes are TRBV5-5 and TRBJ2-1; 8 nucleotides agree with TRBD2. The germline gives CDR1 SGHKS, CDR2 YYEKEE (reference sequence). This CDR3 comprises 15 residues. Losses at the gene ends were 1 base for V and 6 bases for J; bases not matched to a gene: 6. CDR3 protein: CASSLWRGGSNEQFF. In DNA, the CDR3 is TGTGCCAGCAGCTTGTGGCGCGGGGGGAGCAATGAGCAGTTCTTC.

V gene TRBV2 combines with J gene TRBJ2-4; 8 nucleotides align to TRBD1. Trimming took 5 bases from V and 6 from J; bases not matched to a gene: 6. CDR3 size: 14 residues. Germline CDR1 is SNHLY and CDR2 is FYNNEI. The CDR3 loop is CASSFRGQGNIQYF. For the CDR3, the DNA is TGTGCCAGCAGTTTCAGGGGGCAAGGAAACATTCAGTACTTC.

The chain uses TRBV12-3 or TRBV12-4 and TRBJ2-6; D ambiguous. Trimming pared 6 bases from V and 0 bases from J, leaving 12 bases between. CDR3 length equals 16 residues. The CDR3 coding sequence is TGTGCCAGCAGATATTTGACGTCCTCTGGGGCCAACGTCCTGACTTTC. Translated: CASRYLTSSGANVLTF.

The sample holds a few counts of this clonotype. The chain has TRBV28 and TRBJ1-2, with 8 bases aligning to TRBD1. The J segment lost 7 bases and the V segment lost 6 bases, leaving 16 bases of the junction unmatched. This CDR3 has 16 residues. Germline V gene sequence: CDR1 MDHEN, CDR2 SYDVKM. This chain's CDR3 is CASSLGQYLTGAGYTF. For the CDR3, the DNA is TGTGCCAGCAGCCTAGGACAATACCTGACAGGGGCTGGCTACACCTTC.

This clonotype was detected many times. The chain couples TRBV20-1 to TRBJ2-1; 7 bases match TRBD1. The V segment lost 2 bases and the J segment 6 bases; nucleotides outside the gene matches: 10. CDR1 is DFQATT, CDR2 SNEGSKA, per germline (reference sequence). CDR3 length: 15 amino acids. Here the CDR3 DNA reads TGCAGTGCTAGATATACAGGGGCAGGAGCCAATGAGCAGTTCTTC. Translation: CSARYTGAGANEQFF.

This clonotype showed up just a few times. CDR3 residues: CASSSLLGFPGNEQFF. Written as DNA, the CDR3 is TGTGCCAGCAGCTCCCTCCTAGGTTTCCCGGGGAATGAGCAGTTCTTC. J is TRBJ2-1 and V is TRBV7-2, with a weak D call TRBD2 (5 bases). The CDR3 sequence is 16 residues long. Germline V gene lookup returns CDR1 SGHTA and CDR2 FQGNSA. V lost 4 bases to trimming and J lost 7 bases, with 20 bases between them.

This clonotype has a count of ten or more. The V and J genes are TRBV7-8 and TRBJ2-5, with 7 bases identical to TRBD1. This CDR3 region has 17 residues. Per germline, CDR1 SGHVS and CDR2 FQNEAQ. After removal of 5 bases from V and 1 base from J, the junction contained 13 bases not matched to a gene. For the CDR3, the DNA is TGTGCCAGCAGCCCCCGTTTGGGACAGAGACCCCAAGAGACCCAGTACTTC. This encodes CASSPRLGQRPQETQYF.

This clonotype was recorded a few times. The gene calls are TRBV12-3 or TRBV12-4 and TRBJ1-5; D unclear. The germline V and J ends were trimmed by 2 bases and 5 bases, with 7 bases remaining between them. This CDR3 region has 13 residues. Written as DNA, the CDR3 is TGTGCCAGCAGTTTACATAGGGATCAGCCCCAGCATTTT. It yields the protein CASSLHRDQPQHF.

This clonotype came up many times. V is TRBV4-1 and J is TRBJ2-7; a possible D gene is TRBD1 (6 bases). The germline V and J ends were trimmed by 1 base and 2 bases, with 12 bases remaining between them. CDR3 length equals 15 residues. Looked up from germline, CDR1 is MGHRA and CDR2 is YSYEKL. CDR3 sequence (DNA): TGCGCCAGCAGCCAAGGGACAGACTTAGCCTACGAGCAGTACTTC. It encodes CASSQGTDLAYEQYF.

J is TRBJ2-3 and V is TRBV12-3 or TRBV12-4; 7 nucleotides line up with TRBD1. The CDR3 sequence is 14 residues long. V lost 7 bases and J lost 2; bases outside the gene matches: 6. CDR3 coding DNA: TGTGCCAGCACCGGGACAGTCTACACAGATACGCAGTATTTT. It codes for CASTGTVYTDTQYF.

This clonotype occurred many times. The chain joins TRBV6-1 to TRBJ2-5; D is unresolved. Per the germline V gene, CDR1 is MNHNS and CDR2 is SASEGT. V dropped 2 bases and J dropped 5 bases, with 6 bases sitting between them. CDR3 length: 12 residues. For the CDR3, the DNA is TGTGCCAGCAGTGAACAACGGGAGACCCAGTACTTC. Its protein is CASSEQRETQYF.

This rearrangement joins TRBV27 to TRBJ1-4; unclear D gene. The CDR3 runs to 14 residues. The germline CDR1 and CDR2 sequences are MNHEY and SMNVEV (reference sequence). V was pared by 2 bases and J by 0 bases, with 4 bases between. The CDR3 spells CASSLRSTNEKLFF. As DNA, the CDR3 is TGTGCCAGCAGTTTACGATCAACTAATGAAAAACTGTTTTTT.

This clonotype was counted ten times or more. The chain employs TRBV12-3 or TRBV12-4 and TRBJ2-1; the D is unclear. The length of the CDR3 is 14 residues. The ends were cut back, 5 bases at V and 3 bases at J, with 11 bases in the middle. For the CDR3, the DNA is TGTGCCAGCAGTAAGACTGCATACTACAATGAGCAGTTCTTC. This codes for CASSKTAYYNEQFF.

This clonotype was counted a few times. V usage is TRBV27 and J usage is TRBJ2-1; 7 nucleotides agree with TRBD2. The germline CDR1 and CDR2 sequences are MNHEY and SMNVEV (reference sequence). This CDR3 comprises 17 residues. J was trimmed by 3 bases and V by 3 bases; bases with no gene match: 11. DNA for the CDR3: TGTGCCAGCAGTTTGTTGGGGGTGGGGGGGGTCTACAATGAGCAGTTCTTC. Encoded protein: CASSLLGVGGVYNEQFF.

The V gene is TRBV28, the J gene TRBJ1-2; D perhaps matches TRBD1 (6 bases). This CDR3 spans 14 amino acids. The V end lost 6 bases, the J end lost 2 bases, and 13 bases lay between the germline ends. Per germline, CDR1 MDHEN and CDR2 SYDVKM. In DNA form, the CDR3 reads TGTGCCAGCAGCTCGGGACACTGGAACTATGGCTACACCTTC. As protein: CASSSGHWNYGYTF.

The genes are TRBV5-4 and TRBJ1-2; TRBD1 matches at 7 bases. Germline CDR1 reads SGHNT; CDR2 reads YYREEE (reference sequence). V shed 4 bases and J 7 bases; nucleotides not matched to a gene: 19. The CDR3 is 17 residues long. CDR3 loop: CASSTRQGGSGLGGYTF. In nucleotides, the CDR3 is TGTGCCAGCAGCACCCGACAGGGAGGATCGGGGCTTGGTGGCTACACCTTC.

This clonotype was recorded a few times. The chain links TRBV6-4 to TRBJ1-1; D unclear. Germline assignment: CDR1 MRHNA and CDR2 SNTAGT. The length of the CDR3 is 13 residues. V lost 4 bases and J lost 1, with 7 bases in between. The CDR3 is CASSALGNTEAFF. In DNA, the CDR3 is TGTGCCAGCAGTGCCTTGGGGAACACTGAAGCTTTCTTT.

The CDR3, as DNA: TGTGCCAGCAGTTACTCAGGGACTAGCGGATTCACAGATACGCAGTATTTT. It specifies CASSYSGTSGFTDTQYF. The chain has TRBV6-5 and TRBJ2-3, with 11 nucleotides matching TRBD2. The ends lost 0 bases at V and 2 bases at J; junction bases unmatched: 4. This CDR3 comprises 17 residues. Germline V gives CDR1 MNHEY, CDR2 SVGAGI.

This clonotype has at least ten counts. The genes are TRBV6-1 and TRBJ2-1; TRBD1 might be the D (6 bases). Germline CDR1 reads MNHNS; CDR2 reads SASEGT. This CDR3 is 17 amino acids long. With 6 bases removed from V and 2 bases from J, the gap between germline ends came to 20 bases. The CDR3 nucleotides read TGTGCCAGCAGCGGTAGAACCAGGGGCGCAACCTACAATGAGCAGTTCTTC. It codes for CASSGRTRGATYNEQFF.

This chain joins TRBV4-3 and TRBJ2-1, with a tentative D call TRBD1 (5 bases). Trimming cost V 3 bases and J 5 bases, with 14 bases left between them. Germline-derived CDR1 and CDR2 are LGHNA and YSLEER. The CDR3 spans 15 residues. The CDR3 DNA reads TGCGCCAGCAGCCATGTTAATACAGGAGACAATGAGCAGTTCTTC. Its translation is CASSHVNTGDNEQFF.

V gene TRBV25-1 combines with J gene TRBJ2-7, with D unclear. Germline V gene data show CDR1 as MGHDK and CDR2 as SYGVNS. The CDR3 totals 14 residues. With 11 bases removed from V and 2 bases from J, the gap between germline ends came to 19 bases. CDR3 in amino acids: CAAKGSGTTYEQYF. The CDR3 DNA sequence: TGTGCCGCAAAGGGATCTGGAACGACCTACGAGCAGTACTTC.

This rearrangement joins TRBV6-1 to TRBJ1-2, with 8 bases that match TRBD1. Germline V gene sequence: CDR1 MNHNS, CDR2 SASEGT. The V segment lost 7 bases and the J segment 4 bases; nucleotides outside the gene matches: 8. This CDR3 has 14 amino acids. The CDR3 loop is CASITGGGSYGYTF. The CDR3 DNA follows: TGTGCCAGCATCACAGGGGGAGGTAGCTATGGCTACACCTTC.